Listed here are 26 T cell receptor beta chains from one sample, sequenced in a study of blood T cell repertoires in COVID-19. Data came from immunoSEQ multiplex PCR; TCRdb stores just in-frame clones and leaves some out. The data show some 250,000 clones, with 65% to 90% seen just once and about a sixth held by the top ten. The sequencing sample was made of PBMCs or T cells enriched from blood (not recorded which). The receptors stem from a man between 18 and 35 years old who had recovered from COVID-19.

The rearrangement joins TRBV4-1 to TRBJ1-1; TRBD1 matches 8 bases. CDR3 length: 16 amino acids. Germline V lookup: CDR1 MGHRA, CDR2 YSYEKL. With 4 bases clipped from V and 5 bases from J, the junction kept 12 bases outside the gene matches. CDR3 sequence reads: CASSLGPGQGWTEAFF. For the CDR3, the DNA is TGCGCCAGCAGCCTAGGACCCGGACAGGGATGGACTGAAGCTTTCTTT.

The chain combines TRBV3-1 (or the pseudogene TRBV3-2) with TRBJ2-1; 13 positions match TRBD2. Trimming took 4 bases from V and 4 from J; bases not matched to a gene: 13. Germline lookup yields CDR1 LGHDT and CDR2 YNNKEL (reference sequence). The length of the CDR3 is 19 residues. The CDR3 loop is CASSPAGLAGIISYNEQFF. The DNA of the CDR3 is TGTGCCAGCAGCCCGGCGGGACTAGCGGGGATAATTTCTTACAATGAGCAGTTCTTC.

There are a few counts of this clone. J is TRBJ2-7 and V is TRBV3-1 (or the pseudogene TRBV3-2); D is possibly TRBD2 (5 bases). The CDR3 is 16 amino acids. Germline CDR1 reads LGHDT; CDR2 reads YNNKEL (reference sequence). The V end was cut by 5 bases, the J end by 5 bases, with 22 bases between. The DNA for the CDR3 is TGTGCCAGCAGCGGGAAAGGGAGTTTGGGAACCAACGAGCAGTACTTC. Translating gives CASSGKGSLGTNEQYF.

The gene calls are TRBV11-2 and TRBJ2-3, with D possibly matching TRBD1 (5 bases). Trimming left V 1 base short and J 4 bases short, with 9 bases between. Germline assignment: CDR1 SGHAT and CDR2 FQNNGV. The CDR3 spans 14 residues. The CDR3 reads CASSLVGAPDTQYF. In DNA, the CDR3 is TGTGCCAGCAGCTTAGTTGGGGCTCCAGATACGCAGTATTTT.

V gene TRBV13 combines with J gene TRBJ1-1; unclear D gene. Per germline, CDR1 PRHDT and CDR2 FYEKMQ (reference sequence). This CDR3 region has 14 residues. V dropped 2 bases and J dropped 3 bases, with 10 bases sitting between them. CDR3 sequence reads: CASSLLPGYTEAFF. CDR3 coding DNA: TGTGCCAGCAGCTTACTACCGGGGTACACTGAAGCTTTCTTT.

The V call is TRBV5-1, the J call TRBJ1-6; D gene ambiguous. This CDR3 has 15 residues. Trimming left V 0 bases short and J 10 bases short, with 14 bases between. CDR1 and CDR2 (germline): SGHRS, YFSETQ. DNA of the CDR3: TGCGCCAGCAGCTTGGTCGCGGGGTCCTACTCACCCCTCCACTTT. Translating gives CASSLVAGSYSPLHF.

The chain is built from TRBV3-1 (or the pseudogene TRBV3-2) and TRBJ2-7, with a tentative D call TRBD2 (7 bases). Germline-derived CDR1 and CDR2 are LGHDT and YNNKEL (reference sequence). The CDR3 loop spans 15 amino acids. V lost 5 bases and J 0 bases, leaving 14 bases between the germline ends. The CDR3 DNA sequence: TGTGCCAGCAGCTTAAGGGGGGAGGGCTCCTACGAGCAGTACTTC. This encodes CASSLRGEGSYEQYF.

The gene calls are TRBV19 and TRBJ1-1; D may be TRBD1 (6 bases). The CDR3 is 14 amino acids. Germline CDR1 LNHDA, CDR2 SQIVND (reference sequence). Trimming removed 5 bases from V and 3 bases from J, with 13 bases in between. CDR3 sequence (DNA): TGTGCCAGTAGTCCCCAGGGGCAGCACACTGAAGCTTTCTTT. Its translation: CASSPQGQHTEAFF.

This chain uses TRBV5-1 with TRBJ1-6; unclear D gene. The CDR3 totals 14 residues. The V gene's germline CDR1 is SGHRS and CDR2 YFSETQ. V dropped 4 bases and J dropped 9 bases, with 14 bases sitting between them. In DNA form, the CDR3 reads TGCGCCAGCAGCCCGGACTTAGTGAGTTCACCCCTCCACTTT. Protein product: CASSPDLVSSPLHF.

The rearrangement links TRBV10-3 to TRBJ1-1, with TRBD1 identical over 8 bases. The CDR3 consists of 14 residues. Germline CDR1 ENHRY, CDR2 SYGVKD. V dropped 2 bases and J dropped 7; count of bases not matched to a gene: 6. CDR3 sequence (DNA): TGTGCCATCAGTGAGGCCCAGGGGGCCAATGAAGCTTTCTTT. This gives the protein CAISEAQGANEAFF.

The chain links TRBV7-9 to TRBJ1-5; 8 nucleotides match TRBD1. This CDR3 region has 16 residues. Germline V gene lookup returns CDR1 SEHNR and CDR2 FQNEAQ (reference sequence). V lost 6 bases and J lost 4; bases outside the gene matches: 11. CDR3: CASSSTGQGLNQPQHF. The DNA of the CDR3 is TGTGCCAGCAGTTCCACCGGACAGGGCTTGAATCAGCCCCAGCATTTT.

The gene calls are TRBV11-2 and TRBJ1-2; no firm D call. Germline V lookup: CDR1 SGHAT, CDR2 FQNNGV. V dropped 1 base and J dropped 7 bases, with 10 bases sitting between them. CDR3 length: 13 amino acids. CDR3 in DNA: TGTGCCAGCAGCTTAGGCTTCACTTTTGGCTACACCTTC. The encoded protein is CASSLGFTFGYTF.

The rearrangement joins TRBV10-1 to TRBJ2-3; D uncertain. CDR1 WNHNN and CDR2 SYGVQD come from the germline V gene (reference sequence). This CDR3 spans 17 amino acids. The V end lost 4 bases, the J end lost 3 bases, and 20 bases lay between the germline ends. CDR3 bases: TGCGCCAGCAGTGCGAGCCGACTTTCTCCCACAACAGATACGCAGTATTTT. Its translation is CASSASRLSPTTDTQYF.

The J gene is TRBJ2-7, the V gene TRBV6-5; tentative D call: TRBD1 (7 bases). Germline V gives CDR1 MNHEY, CDR2 SVGAGI. V lost 6 bases and J 4 bases, leaving 16 bases between the germline ends. CDR3 length: 14 residues. This CDR3 is CASSKGAGGYEQYF. The CDR3 DNA reads TGTGCCAGCAGCAAGGGGGCTGGGGGGTACGAGCAGTACTTC.

This clone was seen more than once but under ten times. For the CDR3, the DNA is TGTGCCAGCAGTTTCGGGGTTAATCAGCCCCAGCATTTT. This sequence encodes CASSFGVNQPQHF. V and J are TRBV12-3 or TRBV12-4 and TRBJ1-5; D ambiguous. Deletions cut 3 bases from V and 4 bases from J, with 7 bases between. The CDR3 contains 13 residues.

This clone was observed a few times. The V call is TRBV7-3, the J call TRBJ1-1, with D unclear. Trimming removed 1 base from V and 7 bases from J, with 10 bases in between. This CDR3 is built from 13 residues. Looked up from germline, CDR1 is SGHTA and CDR2 is FQGTGA. DNA for the CDR3: TGTGCCAGCAGCTTAAACGCGGGTTTTGAAGCTTTCTTT. This sequence encodes CASSLNAGFEAFF. The whole variable domain, filled in from reference TRBV7-3 and TRBJ1-1, reads GAGVSQTPSNKVTEKGKYVELRCDPISGHTALYWYRQSLGQGPEFLIYFQGTGAADDSGLPNDRFFAVRPEGSVSTLKIQRTERGDSAVYLCASSLNAGFEAFFGQGTRLTVV.

This chain links TRBV6-5 with TRBJ1-1; TRBD1 aligns across 8 bases. The germline CDR1 and CDR2 sequences are MNHEY and SVGAGI. The CDR3 runs 15 residues. J lost 7 bases, V lost 10 bases, and 17 bases had no gene match. The DNA of the CDR3 is TGTGCCACTCTCCTCCACCAGGGGGCGCTTAGTGAAGCTTTCTTT. Translation: CATLLHQGALSEAFF.

The rearrangement links TRBV5-1 to TRBJ2-7, with 9 positions matching TRBD1. Per germline, CDR1 SGHRS and CDR2 YFSETQ. With 4 bases clipped from V and 6 bases from J, the junction kept 5 bases outside the gene matches. The CDR3 is made up of 13 amino acids. This CDR3 is CASSPQGAGEQYF. The CDR3 DNA is TGCGCCAGCAGCCCACAGGGGGCGGGCGAGCAGTACTTC.

The CDR3 bases are TGTGCCAGCAGCCCCCCGGGAGGGAGAACTGAAGCTTTCTTT. This translates into CASSPPGGRTEAFF. The chain recombines TRBV3-1 (or the pseudogene TRBV3-2) with TRBJ1-1; no reliable D call. CDR3 length: 14 amino acids. CDR1 LGHDT and CDR2 YNNKEL come from the germline V gene (reference sequence). The V and J ends lost 4 bases and 5 bases respectively, with 14 bases between them.

V and J are TRBV9 and TRBJ1-3; D might be TRBD1 (5 bases). Trimming removed 0 bases from V and 0 bases from J, with 25 bases in between. Germline CDR1 is SGDLS and CDR2 is YYNGEE. The CDR3 has 21 residues. In DNA, the CDR3 is TGTGCCAGCAGCGTAGAGCCAGGGTCTAAGATAGATACGAGCTCTGGAAACACCATATATTTT. Its translation: CASSVEPGSKIDTSSGNTIYF.

The genes are TRBV6-5 and TRBJ2-5; 7 bases agree with TRBD2. This CDR3 comprises 15 residues. Germline V gives CDR1 MNHEY, CDR2 SVGAGI. The ends lost 2 bases at V and 1 base at J; junction bases unmatched: 4. DNA of the CDR3: TGTGCCAGCAGTTACGCTAGCGGCTCCCAAGAGACCCAGTACTTC. It encodes CASSYASGSQETQYF.

The V call is TRBV5-4, the J call TRBJ2-4; tentatively, D is TRBD1 (6 bases). The CDR3 has 14 amino acids. Trimming cost V 5 bases and J 4 bases, with 13 bases left between them. Germline lookup yields CDR1 SGHNT and CDR2 YYREEE (reference sequence). DNA of the CDR3: TGTGCCAGCAGTCTTGAGGGGGTAAAAAACATTCAGTACTTC. Its translation is CASSLEGVKNIQYF.

The chain employs TRBV3-1 (or the pseudogene TRBV3-2) and TRBJ1-4; 9 bases map to TRBD1. The V gene's germline CDR1 is LGHDT and CDR2 YNNKEL (reference sequence). The CDR3 contains 15 residues. The J segment lost 8 bases and the V segment lost 4 bases, leaving 8 bases of the junction unmatched. The CDR3 DNA reads as TGTGCCAGCAGCCTTACGGGACAGGGACGGGAAAAACTGTTTTTT. Translating it yields CASSLTGQGREKLFF.

This clone is a singleton in its sample. The V gene is TRBV4-2, the J gene TRBJ2-3; 12 nucleotides match TRBD2. Germline CDR1 is LGHNA and CDR2 is YNFKEQ. The CDR3 is 18 residues long. V trimming: 4 bases; J trimming: 5 bases; junction bases outside the gene matches: 13. DNA for the CDR3: TGTGCCAGCAGCCTACAGACGGGACTAGCGGGCACTGGAGATACGCAGTATTTT. Its translation is CASSLQTGLAGTGDTQYF.

This sequence joins TRBV7-9 and TRBJ1-1; 8 positions match TRBD1. This CDR3 comprises 16 residues. J lost 8 bases, V lost 5 bases, and 16 bases had no gene match. CDR1 and CDR2 from the germline V gene are SEHNR and FQNEAQ (reference sequence). The CDR3 nucleotides read TGTGCCAGCAGCCGCGGAAGCAACGAACAGGGGGTGGAAGCTTTCTTT. Its protein product is CASSRGSNEQGVEAFF.

The chain couples TRBV21-1 to TRBJ1-5; TRBD1, the table's D call, lacks a check against the DNA. TRBV21-1 is assigned pseudogene status. The CDR3 length is 17 residues. This CDR3 reads CASSFHPTGQDGQPQHF. For the CDR3, the DNA is TGTGCCAGCAGTTTTCATCCGACTGGACAGGATGGTCAGCCCCAGCATTTT.